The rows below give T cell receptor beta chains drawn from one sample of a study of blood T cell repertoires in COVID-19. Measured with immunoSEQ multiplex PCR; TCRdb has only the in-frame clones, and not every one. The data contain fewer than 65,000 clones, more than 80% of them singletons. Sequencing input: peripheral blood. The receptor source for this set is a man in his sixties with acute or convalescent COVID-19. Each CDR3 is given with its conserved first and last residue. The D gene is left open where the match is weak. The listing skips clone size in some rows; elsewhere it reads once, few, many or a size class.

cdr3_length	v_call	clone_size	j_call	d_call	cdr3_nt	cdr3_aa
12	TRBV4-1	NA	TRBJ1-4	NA	TGCGCCAGCAGCCAAGTGGGGCAAAAACTGTTTTTT	CASSQVGQKLFF
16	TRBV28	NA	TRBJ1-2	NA	TGTGCCAGCAAAACAACAAGCGCCTTAGCTAACTATGGCTACACCTTC	CASKTTSALANYGYTF
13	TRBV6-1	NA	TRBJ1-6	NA	TGTGCCAGCAGTGACAGGGATAATTCACCCCTCCACTTT	CASSDRDNSPLHF
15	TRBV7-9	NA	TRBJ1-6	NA	TGTGCCAGCAGCTCGACGGGGGGCTCCCGTTCACCCCTCCACTTT	CASSSTGGSRSPLHF
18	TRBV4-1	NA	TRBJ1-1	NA	TGCGCCAGCAGCCAAGATCCCCCCCGGGGGAGGAAGTACACTGAAGCTTTCTTT	CASSQDPPRGRKYTEAFF
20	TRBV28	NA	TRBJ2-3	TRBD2	TGTGCCAGCAGCCCCGGACTAGCGGGAGGAACAAAGTCTAGCACAGATACGCAGTATTTT	CASSPGLAGGTKSSTDTQYF
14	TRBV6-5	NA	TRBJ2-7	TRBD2	TGTGCCATCCTAGCGGGAGTTGGGGCCTACGAGCAGTACTTC	CAILAGVGAYEQYF
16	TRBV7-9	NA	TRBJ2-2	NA	TGTGCCAGCAGCCGAGCAGGGTCAGTAAACACCGGGGAGCTGTTTTTT	CASSRAGSVNTGELFF
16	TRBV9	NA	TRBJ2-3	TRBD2	TGTGCCAGCAGCGTAGGACTAGCGGGAGGCACAGATACGCAGTATTTT	CASSVGLAGGTDTQYF
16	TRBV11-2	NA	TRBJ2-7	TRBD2	TGTGCCAGCAGCCCGAGCACCGGGACTAGCATCCACGAGCAGTACTTC	CASSPSTGTSIHEQYF
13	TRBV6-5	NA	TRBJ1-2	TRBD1	TGTGCCAGCCGGCCTAGACAGGGCTATGGCTACACCTTC	CASRPRQGYGYTF
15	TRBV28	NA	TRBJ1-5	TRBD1	TGTGCCAGCAGGTCAGGGACAGGGGATAGTCAGCCCCAGCATTTT	CASRSGTGDSQPQHF
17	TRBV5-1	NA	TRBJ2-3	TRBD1	TGCGCCAGCAGCTTCACCGGGGGACAGGGAGGCACAGATACGCAGTATTTT	CASSFTGGQGGTDTQYF
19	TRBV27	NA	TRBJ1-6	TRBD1	TGTGCCAGCAGTTTTGGTCCCGGGACAGGCCTCGGAGAGAATTCACCCCTCCACTTT	CASSFGPGTGLGENSPLHF
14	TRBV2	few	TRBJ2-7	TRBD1	TGTGCCAGCGTAGCTGGGACAGGTTCCTACGAGCAGTACTTC	CASVAGTGSYEQYF
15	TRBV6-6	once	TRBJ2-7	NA	TGTGCCAGCCTATCGAGTTCGAACGGGAGAGGTGAGCAGTACTTC	CASLSSSNGRGEQYF
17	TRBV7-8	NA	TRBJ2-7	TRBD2	TGTGCCAGCAGCTCTCGCGGACGTCGGGAGAGAGCGGGGGAGCAGTACTTC	CASSSRGRRERAGEQYF
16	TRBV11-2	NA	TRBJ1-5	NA	TGTGCCAGCAGCTACTTACGGGGGAATCGCGGTCAGCCCCAGCATTTT	CASSYLRGNRGQPQHF
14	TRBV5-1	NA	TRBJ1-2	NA	TGCGCCAGCAGCATGGACAGTCAGGGCTATGGCTACACCTTC	CASSMDSQGYGYTF
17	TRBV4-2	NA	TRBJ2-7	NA	TGTGCCAGCAGCCAGGGGGGTAAGGACTTGCCCACCTACGAGCAGTACTTC	CASSQGGKDLPTYEQYF
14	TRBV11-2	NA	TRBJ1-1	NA	TGTGCCAGCAGCTCCGACAGCTCGAACACTGAAGCTTTCTTT	CASSSDSSNTEAFF
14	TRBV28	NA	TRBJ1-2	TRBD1	TGTGCCAGCAGGCCCACAGGGGACCTACGGGGCTACACCTTC	CASRPTGDLRGYTF
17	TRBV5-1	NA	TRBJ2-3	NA	TGCGCCAGCAGCTCTAATAGGCAACTAGCTTACACAGATACGCAGTATTTT	CASSSNRQLAYTDTQYF
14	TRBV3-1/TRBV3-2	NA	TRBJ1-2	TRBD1	TGTGCCAGCAGCCAAGATCACCAGGGGGGTGGCTACACCTTC	CASSQDHQGGGYTF
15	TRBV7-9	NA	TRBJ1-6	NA	TGTGCCAGCAGCCCCCAGGGCCTGCGGGGGTCACCCCTCCACTTT	CASSPQGLRGSPLHF
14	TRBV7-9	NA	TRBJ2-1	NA	TGTGCCAGCCCCGCGGGCGGGAACCCCAATGAGCAGTTCTTC	CASPAGGNPNEQFF
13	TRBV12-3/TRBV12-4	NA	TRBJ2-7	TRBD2	TGTGCCAGCACCTACAGCGGGGGCTACGAGCAGTACTTC	CASTYSGGYEQYF
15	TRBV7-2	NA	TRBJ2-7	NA	TGTGCCAGCAGCTTAATGAGGGGGGGTCCCTACGAGCAGTACTTC	CASSLMRGGPYEQYF
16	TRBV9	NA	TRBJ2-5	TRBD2	TGTGCCAGCAGCGTTGGGAATAGCGGGGTAAAAGGGACCCAGTACTTC	CASSVGNSGVKGTQYF
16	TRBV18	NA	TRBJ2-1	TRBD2	TGTGCCAGCTCACCACCCTCGGCGGGAGGGAGGAATGAGCAGTTCTTC	CASSPPSAGGRNEQFF
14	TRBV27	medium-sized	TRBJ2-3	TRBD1	TGTGCCAGCGCCGACAGGGGTAGCACAGATACGCAGTATTTT	CASADRGSTDTQYF
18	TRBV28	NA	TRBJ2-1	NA	TGTGCCAGCAGTTTAGCGGAGTGGCCTTTTGTATCCTACAATGAGCAGTTCTTC	CASSLAEWPFVSYNEQFF
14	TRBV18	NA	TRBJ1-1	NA	TGTGCCAGCTCACCGTCCGGTTTCAACACTGAAGCTTTCTTT	CASSPSGFNTEAFF
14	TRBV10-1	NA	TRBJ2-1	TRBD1	TGCGCCAGCAGCAGGGACAGGGCAAACAATGAGCAGTTCTTC	CASSRDRANNEQFF
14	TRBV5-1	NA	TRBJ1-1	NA	TGCGCCAGCAGCTTGCCAGGTTCAGACACTGAAGCTTTCTTT	CASSLPGSDTEAFF
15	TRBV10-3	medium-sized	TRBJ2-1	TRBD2	TGTGCCATCAGTGATGGGCGGGAGCCCCACAATGAGCAGTTCTTC	CAISDGREPHNEQFF
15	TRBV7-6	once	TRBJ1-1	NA	TGTGCCAGCAGCTTATGGAGTGGAGGTTCCACTGAAGCTTTCTTT	CASSLWSGGSTEAFF
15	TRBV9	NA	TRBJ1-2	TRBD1	TGTGCCAGCAGCGTAGTATCGGGACAGGGAGATGGCTACACCTTC	CASSVVSGQGDGYTF
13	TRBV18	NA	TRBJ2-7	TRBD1	TGTGCCAGCTCACCGGGACAGATTTACGAGCAGTACTTC	CASSPGQIYEQYF
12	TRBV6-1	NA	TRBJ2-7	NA	TGTGCCAGCAGTGAAGGTCATACAGAGCAGTACTTC	CASSEGHTEQYF
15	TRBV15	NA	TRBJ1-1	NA	TGTGCCACCAGCAGAGAACCGGGGGTAGGTGCTGAAGCTTTCTTT	CATSREPGVGAEAFF
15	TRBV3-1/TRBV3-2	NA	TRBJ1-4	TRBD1	TGTGCCAGCAACAGACAGGGGGCGACGAATGAAAAACTGTTTTTT	CASNRQGATNEKLFF
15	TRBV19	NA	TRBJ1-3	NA	TGTGCCAGTAGTAGAAGACAGGAGGTTGGAAACACCATATATTTT	CASSRRQEVGNTIYF
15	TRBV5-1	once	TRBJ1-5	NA	TGCGCCAGCAGCTTGGGCGACAGGAGGAATCAGCCCCAGCATTTT	CASSLGDRRNQPQHF
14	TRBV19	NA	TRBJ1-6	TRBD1	TGTGCCAGTAGTTTGGGACAGGGCAATTCACCCCTCCACTTT	CASSLGQGNSPLHF
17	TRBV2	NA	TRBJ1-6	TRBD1	TGTGCCAGCAGGGGTGGACAGGGTAGCTCCTATAATTCACCCCTCCACTTT	CASRGGQGSSYNSPLHF
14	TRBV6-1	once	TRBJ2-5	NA	TGTGCCAGCAGTGAAAGGGGGGGGAGGAAGACCCAGTACTTC	CASSERGGRKTQYF
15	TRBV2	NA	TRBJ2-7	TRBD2	TGTGCCAGGGCCGGACTAGCGGGAGGTGACTACGAGCAGTACTTC	CARAGLAGGDYEQYF
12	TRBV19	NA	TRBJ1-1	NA	TGTGCCAGTACGGCGGGGGGGACTGAAGCTTTCTTT	CASTAGGTEAFF
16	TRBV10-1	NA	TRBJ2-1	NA	TGCGCCAGCAGTGAGTACGCCGGGAGCTCCTACAATGAGCAGTTCTTC	CASSEYAGSSYNEQFF
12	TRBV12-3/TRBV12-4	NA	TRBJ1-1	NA	TGTGCCAGCAGTGAATCAACAGGGGAAGCTTTCTTT	CASSESTGEAFF
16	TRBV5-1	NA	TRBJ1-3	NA	TGCGCCAGCAGCCTCCGGGACTTTCCCTCTGGAAACACCATATATTTT	CASSLRDFPSGNTIYF
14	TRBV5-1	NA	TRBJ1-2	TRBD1	TGCGCCAGCAGGTCGGGCAGGGGGGATTATGGCTACACCTTC	CASRSGRGDYGYTF
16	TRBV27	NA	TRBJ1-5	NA	TGTGCCAGCAGTCCATCCTGGGGGGACGATAGCCAGCCCCAGCATTTT	CASSPSWGDDSQPQHF